This T cell receptor beta chain was documented in a study of CD8+ T cells in alopecia areata. Study-wide findings and caveats: Unlike in mice, where it was clearer, TCR sharing across patients was less clear, possibly HLA-related. Greater clonality was observed in lesional scalp samples, especially alopecia totalis/universalis, versus normal scalp.

Isolated RNA was reverse transcribed into cDNA used as the sequencing template. Assay: immunoSEQ multiplex PCR; the TCRdb copy retains only in-frame clones and omits some. The specimen has about 6,000 clones, none found just once. By its share, this clone is medium-sized. The target antigen is unknown. Genes here carry mouse names. The read falls 4 residues short of the CDR3 end, and the missing part is taken from the germline J gene. Cutaneous lymph node cells were pooled, and they were sorted using CD4, CD8alpha, NKG2D, NKG2ACE and other markers. The CDR3 length is 17 residues. In germline, CDR1 is NSHNY, CDR2 SYGAGN. V lost 0 bases, J lost 4 bases, and 16 bases lay in between.

The TCR sequence derives from a C3H/HeJ mouse with alopecia areata. MHC haplotype of the strain: H2-k. Sequencing was performed on CD8+ T cells sorted from a lymph node. The chain uses TRBV13-1 and TRBJ2-2; TRBD1 might be the D (7 bases). The CDR3 loop reads CASSDAKGAGGTGQLYF. The part of the CDR3 DNA that was read is TGTGCCAGCAGTGATGCAAAGGGGGCAGGGGGCACCGGG.